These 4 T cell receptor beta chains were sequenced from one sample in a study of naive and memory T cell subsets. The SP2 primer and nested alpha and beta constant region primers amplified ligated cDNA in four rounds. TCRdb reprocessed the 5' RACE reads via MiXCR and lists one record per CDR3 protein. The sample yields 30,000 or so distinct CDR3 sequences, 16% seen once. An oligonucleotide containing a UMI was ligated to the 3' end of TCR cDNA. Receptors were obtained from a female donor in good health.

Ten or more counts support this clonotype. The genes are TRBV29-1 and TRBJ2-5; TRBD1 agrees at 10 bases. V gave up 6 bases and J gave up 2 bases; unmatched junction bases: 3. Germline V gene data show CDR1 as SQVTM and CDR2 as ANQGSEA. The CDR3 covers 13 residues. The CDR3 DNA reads TGCAGCGTCCTGGACAGGGGGCAAGAGACCCAGTACTTC. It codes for CSVLDRGQETQYF. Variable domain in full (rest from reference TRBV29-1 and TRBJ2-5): SAVISQKPSRDICQRGTSLTIQCQVDSQVTMMFWYRQQPGQSLTLIATANQGSEATYESGFVIDKFPISRPNLTFSTLTVSNMSPEDSSIYLCSVLDRGQETQYFGPGTRLLVL.

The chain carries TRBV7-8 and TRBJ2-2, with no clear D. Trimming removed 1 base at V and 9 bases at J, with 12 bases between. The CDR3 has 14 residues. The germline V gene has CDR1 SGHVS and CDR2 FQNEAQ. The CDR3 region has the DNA TGTGCCAGCAGCTTAGTGATTGCGAGCCGGGAGCTGTTTTTT. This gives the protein CASSLVIASRELFF.

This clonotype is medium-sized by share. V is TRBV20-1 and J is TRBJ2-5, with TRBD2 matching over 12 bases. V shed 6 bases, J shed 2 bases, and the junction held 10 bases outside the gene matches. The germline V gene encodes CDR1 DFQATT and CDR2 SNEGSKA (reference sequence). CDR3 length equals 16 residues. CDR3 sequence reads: CSAETTSGGLQETQYF. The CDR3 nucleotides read TGCAGTGCGGAAACGACTAGCGGGGGCCTACAAGAGACCCAGTACTTC.

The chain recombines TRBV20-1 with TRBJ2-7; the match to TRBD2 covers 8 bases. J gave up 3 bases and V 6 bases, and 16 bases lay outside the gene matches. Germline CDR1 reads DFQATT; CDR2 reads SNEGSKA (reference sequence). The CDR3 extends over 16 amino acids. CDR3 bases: TGCAGTGCAAAACCTGAGCCGGGGGGGTCCAACTACGAGCAGTACTTC. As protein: CSAKPEPGGSNYEQYF.